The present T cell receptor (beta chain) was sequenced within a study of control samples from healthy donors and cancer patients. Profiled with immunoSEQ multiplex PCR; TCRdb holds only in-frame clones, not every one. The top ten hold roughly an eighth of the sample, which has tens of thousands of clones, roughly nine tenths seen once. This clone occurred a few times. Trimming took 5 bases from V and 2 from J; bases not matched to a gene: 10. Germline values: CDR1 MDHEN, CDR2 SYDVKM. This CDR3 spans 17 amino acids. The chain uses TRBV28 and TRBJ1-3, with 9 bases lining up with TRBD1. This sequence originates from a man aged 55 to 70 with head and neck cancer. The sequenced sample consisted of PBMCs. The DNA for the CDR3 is TGTGCCAGCAGTCCAACAGGGGGCGGAAGAACTGGAAACACCATATATTTT. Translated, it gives CASSPTGGGRTGNTIYF. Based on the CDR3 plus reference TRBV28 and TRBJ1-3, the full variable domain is DVKVTQSSRYLVKRTGEKVFLECVQDMDHENMFWYRQDPGLGLRLIYFSYDVKMKEKGDIPEGYSVSREKKERFSLILESASTNQTSMYLCASSPTGGGRTGNTIYFGEGSWLTVV.